The 11 T cell receptor beta chains below all came from one sample that was sequenced in a study of CD8+CD57+ T cells in acquired aplastic anemia. The study profiled TCR beta VDJ and CDR3 using genomic DNA as template. Using its own MiXCR run on the reads, TCRdb lists one record per CDR3 protein. This table holds some 64,000 distinct CDR3 sequences, roughly 54% found once. The sequenced sample was sorted CD4+, CD8+, or CD8+CD57+ T cells (not recorded which) from PBMCs. These receptors were obtained from a human donor in good health, serving as a control.

This clonotype was seen a single time. The genes are TRBV11-2 and TRBJ2-3; 9 bases agree with TRBD2. CDR1 and CDR2 from the germline V gene are SGHAT and FQNNGV. This CDR3 has 15 residues. The V gene end was trimmed by 3 bases and the J gene end by 11 bases; junction bases not matched to a gene: 12. The CDR3 region is CASSFLREGIGGQYF. The CDR3 DNA follows: TGTGCCAGCAGCTTCTTGCGGGAGGGCATCGGTGGGCAGTATTTT.

The rearrangement joins TRBV2 to TRBJ1-5; 7 bases match TRBD1. V was clipped by 7 bases and J by 2 bases; unmatched bases: 8. The CDR3 contains 15 residues. The V gene's germline CDR1 is SNHLY and CDR2 FYNNEI. The CDR3 sequence: CASNRGGTGNQPQHF. The CDR3 DNA sequence: TGTGCCAGCAATCGAGGGGGGACAGGCAATCAGCCCCAGCATTTT.

This clonotype was picked up many times. V gene TRBV7-3 combines with J gene TRBJ1-1; 11 positions agree with TRBD1. The CDR3 covers 15 residues. CDR1 and CDR2 (germline): SGHTA, FQGTGA. The V and J ends lost 0 bases and 4 bases, in that order; junction bases with no gene match: 1. CDR3 amino acids: CASSLTGTGGTEAFF. The CDR3 DNA follows: TGTGCCAGCAGCTTAACGGGGACAGGGGGCACTGAAGCTTTCTTT.

This clonotype was counted at least ten times. The rearrangement uses TRBV3-1 and TRBJ2-1, with D perhaps being TRBD1 or TRBD2 (5 bases each). CDR1 is LGHDT, CDR2 YNNKEL, per germline (reference sequence). This CDR3 is 17 amino acids long. Deletions cut 0 bases from V and 3 bases from J, with 15 bases between. The CDR3 region has the DNA TGTGCCAGCAGCCAAGAGTTATTGGGTGGGGGCTACAATGAGCAGTTCTTC. Translation gives CASSQELLGGGYNEQFF.

This clonotype has at least ten counts. The rearrangement uses TRBV4-1 and TRBJ1-1; no clear D. The CDR3 has 14 residues. Trimming removed 4 bases at V and 0 bases at J, with 9 bases between. Germline loops: CDR1 MGHRA, CDR2 YSYEKL. In nucleotides, the CDR3 is TGCGCCAGCAGCCGCGCCTTAGTGAACACTGAAGCTTTCTTT. This sequence encodes CASSRALVNTEAFF.

Comments on this clonotype: This sequence may be a read error, since a much larger clone differs from it by one base. The V gene is TRBV11-2, the J gene TRBJ2-1, with 9 bases fitting TRBD1. Germline V gene sequence: CDR1 SGHAT, CDR2 FQNNGV. The CDR3 has 17 residues. CDR3 protein: CANSYFSGTGYYNEQFF. The DNA of the CDR3 is TGTGCCAACAGCTATTTCTCGGGGACAGGGTATTACAATGAGCAGTTCTTC. The full variable domain, rest sourced from reference TRBV11-2 and TRBJ2-1, is EAGVAQSPRYKIIEKRQSVAFWCNPISGHATLYWYQQILGQGPKLLIQFQNNGVVDDSQLPKDRFSAERLKGVDSTLKIQPAKLEDSAVYLCANSYFSGTGYYNEQFFGPGTRLTVL.

This rearrangement joins TRBV2 to TRBJ1-5, with D maybe TRBD1 (5 bases). CDR1 SNHLY and CDR2 FYNNEI come from the germline V gene. The CDR3 contains 13 residues. The CDR3 reads CGRQLYSNQPQHF. Here the CDR3 DNA reads TGTGGCAGACAGCTTTATAGCAATCAGCCCCAGCATTTT.

This chain connects TRBV7-8 to TRBJ2-5; no reliable D call. The CDR3 is 15 residues long. Germline V gene data show CDR1 as SGHVS and CDR2 as FQNEAQ. The V end was cut by 0 bases, the J end by 5 bases, with 13 bases between. The CDR3 reads CASSLAGAARETQYF. In DNA, the CDR3 is TGTGCCAGCAGCTTAGCTGGCGCGGCCCGTGAGACCCAGTACTTC.

This clonotype appeared many times. This chain connects TRBV6-1 to TRBJ1-5; D possibly corresponds to TRBD1 (5 bases). The CDR3 is made up of 13 amino acids. Deletions cut 6 bases from V and 3 bases from J, with 9 bases between. Germline V gene lookup returns CDR1 MNHNS and CDR2 SASEGT. CDR3 DNA sequence: TGTGCCAGCAGAAGACAGTACAATCAGCCCCAGCATTTT. It specifies CASRRQYNQPQHF.

The chain links TRBV5-1 to TRBJ2-7; 7 positions agree with TRBD1. The CDR3 length is 13 residues. Germline V gene data show CDR1 as SGHRS and CDR2 as YFSETQ. V gave up 0 bases and J gave up 5 bases; unmatched junction bases: 2. The CDR3 sequence: CASSLGGGHEQYF. The CDR3 DNA is TGCGCCAGCAGCTTGGGAGGGGGCCACGAGCAGTACTTC.

Worth noting for this clonotype: With a much larger clone just one base away, this may be a read error. The chain carries TRBV6-5 and TRBJ2-3; D is perhaps TRBD1 (6 bases). The CDR3 has 14 amino acids. Germline-derived CDR1 and CDR2 are MNHEY and SVGAGI. CDR3 loop: CASSSLTGTGTQYF. The CDR3 coding sequence is TGTGCCAGCAGTTCCCTGACAGGCACAGGTACGCAGTATTTT.